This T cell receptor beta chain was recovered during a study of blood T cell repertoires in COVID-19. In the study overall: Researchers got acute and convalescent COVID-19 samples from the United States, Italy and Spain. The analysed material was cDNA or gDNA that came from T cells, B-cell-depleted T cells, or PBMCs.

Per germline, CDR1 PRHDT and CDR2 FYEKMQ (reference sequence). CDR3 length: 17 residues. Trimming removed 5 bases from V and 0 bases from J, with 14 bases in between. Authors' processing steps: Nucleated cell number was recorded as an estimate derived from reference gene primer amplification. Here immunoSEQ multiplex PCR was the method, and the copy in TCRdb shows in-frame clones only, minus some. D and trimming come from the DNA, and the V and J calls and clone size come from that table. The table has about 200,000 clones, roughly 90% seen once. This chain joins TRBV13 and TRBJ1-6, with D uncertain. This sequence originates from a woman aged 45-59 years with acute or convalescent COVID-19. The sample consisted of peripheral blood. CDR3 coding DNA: TGTGCCAGCAGCCCTTCCCCCTCGAGCTCCTATAATTCACCCCTCCACTTT. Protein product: CASSPSPSSSYNSPLHF.